Shown below are 10 T cell receptor beta chains from a single sample sequenced in a study of identical twins. TCRdb reprocessed the 5' RACE reads via MiXCR and lists one record per CDR3 protein. The sample has some 710,000 distinct CDR3 sequences, approximately 6.1% seen once; the top ten hold approximately 2%. Material: naive T cells sorted from blood. The receptors stem from a man younger than 35 in good health.

V gene TRBV6-4 combines with J gene TRBJ2-1, with D unclear. V lost 3 bases, J lost 9 bases, and 12 bases lay in between. Germline V gene lookup returns CDR1 MRHNA and CDR2 SNTAGT. CDR3 size: 13 residues. The CDR3 region is CASSEIRWGEQFF. The CDR3 DNA sequence: TGTGCCAGCAGTGAGATCCGGTGGGGTGAGCAGTTCTTC.

This clonotype was recorded at least ten times. The chain employs TRBV7-9 and TRBJ1-1; 7 nucleotides line up with TRBD1. Per the germline V gene, CDR1 is SEHNR and CDR2 is FQNEAQ (reference sequence). The V segment lost 1 base and the J segment 5 bases; nucleotides outside the gene matches: 7. There are 15 residues in the CDR3. Here the CDR3 reads CASSLEGATGTEAFF. The CDR3 DNA follows: TGTGCCAGCAGCTTAGAGGGGGCGACAGGAACTGAAGCTTTCTTT.

This clonotype has at least ten counts. The J gene is TRBJ2-7, the V gene TRBV20-1, with a weak D call TRBD1 (6 bases). CDR1 is DFQATT and CDR2 is SNEGSKA in the germline V gene (reference sequence). V lost 6 bases, J lost 4 bases, and 10 bases lay in between. The CDR3 spans 11 residues. The CDR3 is CSAGTPYEQYF. DNA for the CDR3: TGCAGTGCGGGGACACCATACGAGCAGTACTTC.

This clonotype was detected many times. V is TRBV20-1 and J is TRBJ2-5; D is undetermined. The CDR3 extends over 17 amino acids. Trimming removed 0 bases from V and 2 bases from J, with 19 bases in between. Germline V lookup: CDR1 DFQATT, CDR2 SNEGSKA (reference sequence). The CDR3, as DNA: TGCAGTGCTAGAGATGGAATTGTTATCTCCTCACAAGAGACCCAGTACTTC. Translating it yields CSARDGIVISSQETQYF.

The chain joins TRBV6-6 to TRBJ2-7; TRBD1 agrees at 7 bases. Germline CDR1 and CDR2: MNHNY and SVGAGI (reference sequence). After removal of 6 bases from V and 3 bases from J, the junction contained 5 bases not matched to a gene. The CDR3 is made up of 13 amino acids. The CDR3 nucleotides are TGTGCCAGCAGAGGACAGGCATACTACGAGCAGTACTTC. This encodes CASRGQAYYEQYF.

In its sample, this clonotype was seen many times. At one of its ends the junction is not consistent with the germline gene, which may arise from a read error. The chain uses TRBV7-8 and TRBJ2-5; D gene ambiguous. This CDR3 contains 13 residues. From germline, CDR1 is SGHVS and CDR2 FQNEAQ. In DNA, the CDR3 is TGTGCCAGCAGCCCCTTGGGTAGAGAGGCCCAGTACTTC. Amino acids: CASSPLGREAQYF.

This clonotype was observed at least ten times. This chain links TRBV20-1 with TRBJ2-1, with 12 bases fitting TRBD2. CDR3 size: 15 residues. The V and J ends lost 3 bases and 8 bases, in that order; junction bases with no gene match: 8. The germline CDR1 and CDR2 sequences are DFQATT and SNEGSKA (reference sequence). The CDR3 sequence: CSARDPSGRADEQFF. CDR3 coding DNA: TGCAGTGCTAGGGACCCTAGCGGGAGGGCTGATGAGCAGTTCTTC.

This clonotype was counted only a few times. This chain links TRBV15 with TRBJ2-1; 9 positions match TRBD2. Germline V CDR1 and CDR2: LNHNV, YYDKDF (reference sequence). Trimming took 2 bases from V and 2 from J; bases not matched to a gene: 4. This CDR3 is built from 16 residues. The chain's CDR3 is CATSRQTSGTYNEQFF. In nucleotides, the CDR3 is TGTGCCACCAGCAGACAGACTAGCGGAACCTACAATGAGCAGTTCTTC. The full variable domain, in which reference TRBV15 and TRBJ2-1 provide the parts outside the CDR3, is DAMVIQNPRYQVTQFGKPVTLSCSQTLNHNVMYWYQQKSSQAPKLLFHYYDKDFNNEADTPDNFQSRRPNTSFCFLDIRSPGLGDTAMYLCATSRQTSGTYNEQFFGPGTRLTVL.

This clonotype was counted between two and nine times. J is TRBJ2-1 and V is TRBV9, with D perhaps TRBD2 (5 bases). Trimming shortened V by 0 bases and J by 7 bases, and 11 bases separated the two germline ends. The CDR3 extends over 14 amino acids. CDR1 and CDR2 (germline): SGDLS, YYNGEE. CDR3: CASSVERAGNEQFF. The CDR3 coding sequence is TGTGCCAGCAGCGTAGAGAGGGCCGGGAATGAGCAGTTCTTC.

Ten or more counts support this clonotype. V gene TRBV13 combines with J gene TRBJ2-3; D may be TRBD2 (5 bases). From germline, CDR1 is PRHDT and CDR2 FYEKMQ (reference sequence). This CDR3 contains 12 residues. V gave up 3 bases and J gave up 6 bases, with 7 bases separating them. The CDR3 bases are TGTGCCAGCAGCTTTGGGGAGGATACGCAGTATTTT. Protein: CASSFGEDTQYF.